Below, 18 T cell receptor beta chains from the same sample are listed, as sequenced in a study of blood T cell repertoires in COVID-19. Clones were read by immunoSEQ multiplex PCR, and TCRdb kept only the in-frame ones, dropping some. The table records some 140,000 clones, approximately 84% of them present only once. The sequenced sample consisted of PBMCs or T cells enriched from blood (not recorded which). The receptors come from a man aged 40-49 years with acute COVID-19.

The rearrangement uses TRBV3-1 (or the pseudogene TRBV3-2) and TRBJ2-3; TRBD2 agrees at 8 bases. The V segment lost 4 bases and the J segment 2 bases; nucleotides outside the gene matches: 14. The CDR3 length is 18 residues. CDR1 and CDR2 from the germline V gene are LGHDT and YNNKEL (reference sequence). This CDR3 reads CASSLHLRSGSDTDTQYF. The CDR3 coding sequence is TGTGCCAGCAGCCTACATCTTCGGAGCGGGAGTGACACAGATACGCAGTATTTT.

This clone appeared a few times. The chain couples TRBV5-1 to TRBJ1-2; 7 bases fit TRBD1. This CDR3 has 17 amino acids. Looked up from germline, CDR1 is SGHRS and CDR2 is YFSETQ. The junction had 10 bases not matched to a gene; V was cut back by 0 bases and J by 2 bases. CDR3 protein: CASSLVAGGEPNYGYTF. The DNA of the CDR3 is TGCGCCAGCAGCTTGGTGGCAGGGGGAGAGCCCAACTATGGCTACACCTTC. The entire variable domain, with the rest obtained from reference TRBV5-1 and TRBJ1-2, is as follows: KAGVTQTPRYLIKTRGQQVTLSCSPISGHRSVSWYQQTPGQGLQFLFEYFSETQRNKGNFPGRFSGRQFSNSRSEMNVSTLELGDSALYLCASSLVAGGEPNYGYTFGSGTRLTVV.

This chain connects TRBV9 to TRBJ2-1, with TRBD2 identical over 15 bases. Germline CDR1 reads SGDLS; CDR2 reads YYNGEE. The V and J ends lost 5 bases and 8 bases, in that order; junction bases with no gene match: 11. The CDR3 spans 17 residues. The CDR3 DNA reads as TGTGCCAGCAGTGCTCCAAGGACTAGCGGGGGGGCGTATGAGCAGTTCTTC. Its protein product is CASSAPRTSGGAYEQFF.

The CDR3 sequence is CASSIQGAVYNEQFF. In DNA, the CDR3 is TGTGCCAGTAGTATACAGGGGGCAGTCTACAATGAGCAGTTCTTC. The rearrangement uses TRBV19 and TRBJ2-1; 8 nucleotides match TRBD1. The CDR3 is made up of 15 amino acids. The V gene's germline CDR1 is LNHDA and CDR2 SQIVND (reference sequence). The V gene end was trimmed by 2 bases and the J gene end by 3 bases; junction bases not matched to a gene: 3.

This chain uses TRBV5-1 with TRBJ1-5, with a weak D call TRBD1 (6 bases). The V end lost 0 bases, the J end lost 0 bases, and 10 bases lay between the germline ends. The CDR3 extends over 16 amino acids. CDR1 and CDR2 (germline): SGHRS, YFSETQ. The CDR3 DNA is TGCGCCAGCAGCTTGGGGTACAGGGATAGCAATCAGCCCCAGCATTTT. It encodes CASSLGYRDSNQPQHF.

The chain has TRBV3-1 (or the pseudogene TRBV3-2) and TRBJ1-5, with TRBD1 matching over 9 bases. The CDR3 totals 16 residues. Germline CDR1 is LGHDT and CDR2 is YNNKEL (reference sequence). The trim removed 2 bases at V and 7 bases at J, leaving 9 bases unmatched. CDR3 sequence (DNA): TGTGCCAGCAGCCAATTTGACAGGGGGGGAGGCCAGCCCCAGCATTTT. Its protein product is CASSQFDRGGGQPQHF.

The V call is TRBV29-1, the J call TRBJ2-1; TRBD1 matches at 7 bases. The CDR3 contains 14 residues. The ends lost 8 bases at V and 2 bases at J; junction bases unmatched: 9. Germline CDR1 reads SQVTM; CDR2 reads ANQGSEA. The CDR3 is CSCRQGDPYNEQFF. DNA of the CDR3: TGCAGCTGCCGGCAGGGGGATCCCTACAATGAGCAGTTCTTC.

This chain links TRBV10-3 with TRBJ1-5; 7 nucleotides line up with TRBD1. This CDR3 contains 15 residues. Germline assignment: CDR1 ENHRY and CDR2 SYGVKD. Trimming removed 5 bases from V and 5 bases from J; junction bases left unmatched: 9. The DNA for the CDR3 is TGTGCCATCAGTCAGACAGGGAATGAAGATCAGCCCCAGCATTTT. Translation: CAISQTGNEDQPQHF.

The CDR3 loop reads CASSPGGEQYF. CDR3 nucleotides: TGTGCCAGCAGTCCAGGGGGAGAGCAGTACTTC. The chain has TRBV7-2 and TRBJ2-7; TRBD1 aligns across 7 bases. The CDR3 runs 11 residues. V shed 6 bases, J shed 7 bases, and the junction held 3 bases outside the gene matches. The V gene's germline CDR1 is SGHTA and CDR2 FQGNSA. Drawing the rest from reference TRBV7-2 and TRBJ2-7, the complete variable domain is GAGVSQSPSNKVTEKGKDVELRCDPISGHTALYWYRQSLGQGLEFLIYFQGNSAPDKSGLPSDRFSAERTGGSVSTLTIQRTQQEDSAVYLCASSPGGEQYFGPGTRLTVT.

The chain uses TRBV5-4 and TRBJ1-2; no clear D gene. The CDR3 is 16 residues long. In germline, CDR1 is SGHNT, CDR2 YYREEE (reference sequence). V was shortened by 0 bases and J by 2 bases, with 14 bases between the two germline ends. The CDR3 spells CASSLGHPPGNYGYTF. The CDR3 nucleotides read TGTGCCAGCAGCTTGGGGCATCCCCCGGGGAACTATGGCTACACCTTC.

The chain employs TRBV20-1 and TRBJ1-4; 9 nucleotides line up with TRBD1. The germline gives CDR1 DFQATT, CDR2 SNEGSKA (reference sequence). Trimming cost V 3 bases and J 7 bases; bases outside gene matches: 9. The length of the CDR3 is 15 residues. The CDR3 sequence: CSASPLGTGSEKLFF. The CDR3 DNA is TGCAGTGCTAGTCCCTTGGGGACAGGGAGTGAAAAACTGTTTTTT.

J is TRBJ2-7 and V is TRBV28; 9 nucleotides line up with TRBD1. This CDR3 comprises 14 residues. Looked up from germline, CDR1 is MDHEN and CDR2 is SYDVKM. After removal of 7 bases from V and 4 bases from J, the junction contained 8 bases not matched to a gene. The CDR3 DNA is TGTGCCAGCAATTATAGGGACAGGGTGTACGAGCAGTACTTC. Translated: CASNYRDRVYEQYF.

The CDR3, as DNA: TGTGCCACCAGTGAGGAGGGACTAGCCGAAAGGGCTGAGCAGTTCTTC. This translates into CATSEEGLAERAEQFF. The chain couples TRBV24-1 to TRBJ2-1; TRBD2 agrees at 9 bases. The CDR3 contains 16 residues. V lost 4 bases to trimming and J lost 9 bases; unmatched junction nucleotides: 12. The germline V gene encodes CDR1 KGHDR and CDR2 SFDVKD.

The CDR3 reads CAWSDTNYYEQYF. DNA for the CDR3: TGTGCCTGGAGTGACACTAATTACTACGAGCAGTACTTC. The genes are TRBV30 and TRBJ2-7; D uncertain. V lost 1 base and J lost 3, with 10 bases in between. The CDR3 sequence is 13 residues long. The germline CDR1 and CDR2 sequences are GTSNPN and SVGIG (reference sequence). Supplemented by reference TRBV30 and TRBJ2-7, the full variable domain reads SQTIHQWPATLVQPVGSPLSLECTVEGTSNPNLYWYRQAAGRGLQLLFYSVGIGQISSEVPQNLSASRPQDRQFILSSKKLLLSDSGFYLCAWSDTNYYEQYFGPGTRLTVT.

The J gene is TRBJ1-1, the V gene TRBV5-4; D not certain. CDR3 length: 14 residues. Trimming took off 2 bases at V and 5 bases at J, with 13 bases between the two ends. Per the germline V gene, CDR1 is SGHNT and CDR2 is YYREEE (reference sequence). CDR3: CASSFRGPGTEAFF. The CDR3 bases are TGTGCCAGCAGCTTCCGAGGTCCCGGGACTGAAGCTTTCTTT. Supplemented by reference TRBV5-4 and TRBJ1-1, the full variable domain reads ETGVTQSPTHLIKTRGQQVTLRCSSQSGHNTVSWYQQALGQGPQFIFQYYREEENGRGNFPPRFSGLQFPNYSSELNVNALELDDSALYLCASSFRGPGTEAFFGQGTRLTVV.

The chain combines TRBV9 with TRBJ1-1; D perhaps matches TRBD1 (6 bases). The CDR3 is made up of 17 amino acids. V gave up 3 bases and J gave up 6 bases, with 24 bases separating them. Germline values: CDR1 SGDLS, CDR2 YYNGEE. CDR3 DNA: TGTGCCAGCAGCGCGGGGGGTGGGACAACAGGGAGGGCTGAAGCTTTCTTT. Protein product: CASSAGGGTTGRAEAFF.

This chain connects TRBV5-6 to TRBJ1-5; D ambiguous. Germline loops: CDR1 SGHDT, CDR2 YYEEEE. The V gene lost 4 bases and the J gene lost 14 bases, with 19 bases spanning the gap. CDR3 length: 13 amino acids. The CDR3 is CASSPSGTGAEHF. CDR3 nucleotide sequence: TGTGCCAGCAGCCCATCGGGAACTGGCGCAGAGCATTTT.

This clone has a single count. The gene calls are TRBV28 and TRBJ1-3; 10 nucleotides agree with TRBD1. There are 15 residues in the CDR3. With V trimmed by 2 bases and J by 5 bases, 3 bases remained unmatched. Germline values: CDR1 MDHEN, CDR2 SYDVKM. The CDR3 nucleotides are TGTGCCAGCAGTTTAGACAGGGGGCATCGAAACACCATATATTTT. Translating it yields CASSLDRGHRNTIYF.